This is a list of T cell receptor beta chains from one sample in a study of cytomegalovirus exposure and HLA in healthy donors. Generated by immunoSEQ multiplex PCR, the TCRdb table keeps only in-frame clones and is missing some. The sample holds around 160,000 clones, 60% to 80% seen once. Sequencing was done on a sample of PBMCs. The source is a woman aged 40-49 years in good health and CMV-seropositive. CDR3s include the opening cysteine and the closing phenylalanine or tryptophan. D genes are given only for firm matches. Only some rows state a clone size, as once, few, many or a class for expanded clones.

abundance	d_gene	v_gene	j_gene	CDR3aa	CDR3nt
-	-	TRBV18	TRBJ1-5	CASSRYEGGHSNQPQHF	TGTGCCAGCTCCCGGTACGAAGGCGGGCATAGCAATCAGCCCCAGCATTTT
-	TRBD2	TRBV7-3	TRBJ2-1	CASSQGTSEGHEQFF	TGTGCCAGCAGCCAAGGGACTAGCGAGGGCCATGAGCAGTTCTTC
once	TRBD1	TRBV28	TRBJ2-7	CASSGGQVGSYEQYF	TGTGCCAGCAGCGGGGGACAGGTGGGATCCTACGAGCAGTACTTC
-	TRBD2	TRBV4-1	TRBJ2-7	CASSQGGSRPYEQYF	TGCGCCAGCAGCCAAGGCGGGAGTCGCCCCTACGAGCAGTACTTC
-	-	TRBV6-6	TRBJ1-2	CASSYGGAESYTF	TGTGCCAGCAGTTACGGGGGGGCGGAGAGCTACACCTTC
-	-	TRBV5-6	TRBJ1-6	CASIGADNSPLHF	TGTGCCAGCATTGGGGCTGATAATTCACCCCTCCACTTT
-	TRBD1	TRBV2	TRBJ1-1	CASMPFLQGAETEAFF	TGTGCCAGCATGCCCTTCCTACAGGGGGCAGAAACTGAAGCTTTCTTT
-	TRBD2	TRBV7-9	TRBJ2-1	CSSSLLAGGYNEQFF	TGTTCCAGCAGCCTACTCGCGGGGGGCTACAATGAGCAGTTCTTC
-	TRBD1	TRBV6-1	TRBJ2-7	CASSARGTGYSYEQYF	TGTGCCAGCAGTGCGCGCGGGACAGGTTACTCCTACGAGCAGTACTTC
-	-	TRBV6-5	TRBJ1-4	CASSYGQNEKLFF	TGTGCCAGCAGTTACGGGCAGAATGAAAAACTGTTTTTT
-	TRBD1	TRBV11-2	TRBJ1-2	CASSSHRGDGYTF	TGTGCCAGCAGCTCACACAGGGGAGATGGCTACACCTTC
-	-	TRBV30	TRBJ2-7	CAWTTGRGGYEQYF	TGTGCCTGGACCACAGGGAGGGGGGGCTACGAGCAGTACTTC
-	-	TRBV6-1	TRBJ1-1	CASSYPGAEAFF	TGTGCCAGCAGCTATCCGGGGGCTGAAGCTTTCTTT
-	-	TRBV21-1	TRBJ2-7	CASSTNNKNDKTNNPYEQYF	TGTGCCAGCAGCACAAATAATAAAAATGACAAAACAAACAACCCCTACGAGCAGTACTTC
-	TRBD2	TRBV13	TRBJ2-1	CASSPDSGGYNEQFF	TGTGCCAGCAGCCCAGATAGCGGGGGATACAATGAGCAGTTCTTC
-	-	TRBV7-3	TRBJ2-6	CASSLGGLGSGANVLTF	TGTGCCAGCAGCTTAGGGGGCTTGGGCTCTGGGGCCAACGTCCTGACTTTC
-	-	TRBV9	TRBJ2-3	CASSVDGTPTFTDTQYF	TGTGCCAGCAGCGTAGATGGTACCCCTACTTTCACAGATACGCAGTATTTT
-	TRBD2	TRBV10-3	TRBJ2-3	CAISAWTSLSTDTQYF	TGTGCCATCAGTGCGTGGACTAGCTTATCCACAGATACGCAGTATTTT
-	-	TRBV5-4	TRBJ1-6	CASSLEQSSSYNSPLHF	TGTGCCAGCAGCTTGGAACAGTCAAGCTCCTATAATTCACCCCTCCACTTT
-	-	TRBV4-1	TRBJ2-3	CASSQGGLKASTDTQYF	TGCGCCAGCAGCCAAGGGGGACTCAAGGCTAGCACAGATACGCAGTATTTT
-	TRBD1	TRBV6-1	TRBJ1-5	CASAVTGGGNQPQHF	TGTGCCAGCGCCGTGACAGGGGGTGGCAATCAGCCCCAGCATTTT
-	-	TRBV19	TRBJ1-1	CASSTYHTGTTEAFF	TGTGCCAGTAGTACCTATCATACAGGGACCACTGAAGCTTTCTTT
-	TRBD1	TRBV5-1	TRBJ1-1	CASSLGGGSLNTEAFF	TGCGCCAGCAGCTTGGGAGGGGGCTCGTTGAACACTGAAGCTTTCTTT
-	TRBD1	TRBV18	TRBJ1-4	CASSRMGQGEEKLFF	TGTGCCAGCTCACGGATGGGACAGGGAGAGGAAAAACTGTTTTTT